These T cell receptor beta chains were read from a single sample in a study of cytomegalovirus exposure and HLA in healthy donors. The protocol was immunoSEQ multiplex PCR, while the TCRdb copy is restricted to in-frame clones and leaves out a portion. The table records about 160,000 clones, around 83% of them present only once. The material sequenced was PBMCs. These receptors all stem from a man aged 50-60 years in good health and CMV-seropositive. Both conserved end residues are part of each CDR3. Each record gives: D gene, clone size, V gene, CDR3 length, J gene, CDR3 DNA, CDR3 protein. The D gene is left open where the match is weak. Part of the rows lack a size; the others show once, few, many or a class for expanded clones.

TRBD2	NA	TRBV7-9	18	TRBJ2-3	TGTGCCAGCTACGTAGGGCTAGCGGATCCCACTAGCACAGATACGCAGTATTTT	CASYVGLADPTSTDTQYF
NA	NA	TRBV7-3	12	TRBJ2-1	TGTGCCAGCAGCCCCGGGGGAAATGAGCAGTTCTTC	CASSPGGNEQFF
TRBD1	NA	TRBV2	15	TRBJ2-5	TGTGCCAGCAGCGCCTCCTCGACAGGGAAAGAGACCCAGTACTTC	CASSASSTGKETQYF
NA	NA	TRBV7-9	16	TRBJ2-2	TGTGCCAGCAGCTTCATCAGGGGAGTGAACACCGGGGAGCTGTTTTTT	CASSFIRGVNTGELFF
TRBD1	NA	TRBV5-1	14	TRBJ1-5	TGCGCCAGCAGCCCAAGACAGGGAGCTCAGCCCCAGCATTTT	CASSPRQGAQPQHF
NA	NA	TRBV29-1	10	TRBJ2-7	TGCAGCGTTGCCAACTACGAGCAGTACTTC	CSVANYEQYF
NA	NA	TRBV28	15	TRBJ2-7	TGTGCCAGCAGTCCCCTCGTCACCCCGTCCTACGAGCAGTACTTC	CASSPLVTPSYEQYF
NA	once	TRBV4-1	14	TRBJ2-1	TGCGCCAGCAGCCAAGATAGTCCAAACAATGAGCAGTTCTTC	CASSQDSPNNEQFF
TRBD1	NA	TRBV2	14	TRBJ1-2	TGTGCCAGCAGCCGGGACAGAGATAACTATGGCTACACCTTC	CASSRDRDNYGYTF
NA	NA	TRBV5-1	14	TRBJ2-7	TGCGCCAGCAGCTTTGGGCAGGGGATGTACGAGCAGTACTTC	CASSFGQGMYEQYF
NA	NA	TRBV6-5	13	TRBJ1-2	TGTGCCAGCAGCAGCAGGGAAAACTATGGCTACACCTTC	CASSSRENYGYTF
NA	NA	TRBV11-2	15	TRBJ2-7	TGTGCCAGCAGCTTAGACCCGGGGAAATCCTACGAGCAGTACTTC	CASSLDPGKSYEQYF
NA	few	TRBV28	13	TRBJ2-1	TGTGCCAGCAGTTTTTGGACTCGCAATGAGCAGTTCTTC	CASSFWTRNEQFF
NA	NA	TRBV4-1	14	TRBJ1-5	TGCGCCAGCAGCCAAGGGTGGGGAGACCAGCCCCAGCATTTT	CASSQGWGDQPQHF